The TCR beta chain under discussion was sequenced for a study of blood T cell repertoires in COVID-19. Across the study: The United States, Italy and Spain were the sources of the acute and convalescent COVID-19 samples. Nucleic acid was either cDNA or gDNA, and it came from T cells, B-cell-depleted T cells, or PBMCs.

The CDR3 sequence is 15 residues long. Per germline, CDR1 MNHNY and CDR2 SVGAGI (reference sequence). V trimming: 3 bases; J trimming: 5 bases; junction bases outside the gene matches: 8. Original data processing: Reference gene primer amplification gave estimated nucleated cell counts. Sequenced by immunoSEQ multiplex PCR; TCRdb stores in-frame clones only, minus some. Clonal size and the V and J genes are those of that table, whereas D and trimming came from the DNA. The data contain about 260,000 clones, 88% of them singletons. The sample taken for sequencing was peripheral blood. This receptor was taken from a human donor in a cohort sampled during active COVID-19. V and J are TRBV6-6 and TRBJ2-5; 8 nucleotides line up with TRBD1. The CDR3 loop is CASSYLRGQIETQYF. CDR3 DNA: TGTGCCAGCAGTTATCTCAGGGGGCAGATTGAGACCCAGTACTTC.